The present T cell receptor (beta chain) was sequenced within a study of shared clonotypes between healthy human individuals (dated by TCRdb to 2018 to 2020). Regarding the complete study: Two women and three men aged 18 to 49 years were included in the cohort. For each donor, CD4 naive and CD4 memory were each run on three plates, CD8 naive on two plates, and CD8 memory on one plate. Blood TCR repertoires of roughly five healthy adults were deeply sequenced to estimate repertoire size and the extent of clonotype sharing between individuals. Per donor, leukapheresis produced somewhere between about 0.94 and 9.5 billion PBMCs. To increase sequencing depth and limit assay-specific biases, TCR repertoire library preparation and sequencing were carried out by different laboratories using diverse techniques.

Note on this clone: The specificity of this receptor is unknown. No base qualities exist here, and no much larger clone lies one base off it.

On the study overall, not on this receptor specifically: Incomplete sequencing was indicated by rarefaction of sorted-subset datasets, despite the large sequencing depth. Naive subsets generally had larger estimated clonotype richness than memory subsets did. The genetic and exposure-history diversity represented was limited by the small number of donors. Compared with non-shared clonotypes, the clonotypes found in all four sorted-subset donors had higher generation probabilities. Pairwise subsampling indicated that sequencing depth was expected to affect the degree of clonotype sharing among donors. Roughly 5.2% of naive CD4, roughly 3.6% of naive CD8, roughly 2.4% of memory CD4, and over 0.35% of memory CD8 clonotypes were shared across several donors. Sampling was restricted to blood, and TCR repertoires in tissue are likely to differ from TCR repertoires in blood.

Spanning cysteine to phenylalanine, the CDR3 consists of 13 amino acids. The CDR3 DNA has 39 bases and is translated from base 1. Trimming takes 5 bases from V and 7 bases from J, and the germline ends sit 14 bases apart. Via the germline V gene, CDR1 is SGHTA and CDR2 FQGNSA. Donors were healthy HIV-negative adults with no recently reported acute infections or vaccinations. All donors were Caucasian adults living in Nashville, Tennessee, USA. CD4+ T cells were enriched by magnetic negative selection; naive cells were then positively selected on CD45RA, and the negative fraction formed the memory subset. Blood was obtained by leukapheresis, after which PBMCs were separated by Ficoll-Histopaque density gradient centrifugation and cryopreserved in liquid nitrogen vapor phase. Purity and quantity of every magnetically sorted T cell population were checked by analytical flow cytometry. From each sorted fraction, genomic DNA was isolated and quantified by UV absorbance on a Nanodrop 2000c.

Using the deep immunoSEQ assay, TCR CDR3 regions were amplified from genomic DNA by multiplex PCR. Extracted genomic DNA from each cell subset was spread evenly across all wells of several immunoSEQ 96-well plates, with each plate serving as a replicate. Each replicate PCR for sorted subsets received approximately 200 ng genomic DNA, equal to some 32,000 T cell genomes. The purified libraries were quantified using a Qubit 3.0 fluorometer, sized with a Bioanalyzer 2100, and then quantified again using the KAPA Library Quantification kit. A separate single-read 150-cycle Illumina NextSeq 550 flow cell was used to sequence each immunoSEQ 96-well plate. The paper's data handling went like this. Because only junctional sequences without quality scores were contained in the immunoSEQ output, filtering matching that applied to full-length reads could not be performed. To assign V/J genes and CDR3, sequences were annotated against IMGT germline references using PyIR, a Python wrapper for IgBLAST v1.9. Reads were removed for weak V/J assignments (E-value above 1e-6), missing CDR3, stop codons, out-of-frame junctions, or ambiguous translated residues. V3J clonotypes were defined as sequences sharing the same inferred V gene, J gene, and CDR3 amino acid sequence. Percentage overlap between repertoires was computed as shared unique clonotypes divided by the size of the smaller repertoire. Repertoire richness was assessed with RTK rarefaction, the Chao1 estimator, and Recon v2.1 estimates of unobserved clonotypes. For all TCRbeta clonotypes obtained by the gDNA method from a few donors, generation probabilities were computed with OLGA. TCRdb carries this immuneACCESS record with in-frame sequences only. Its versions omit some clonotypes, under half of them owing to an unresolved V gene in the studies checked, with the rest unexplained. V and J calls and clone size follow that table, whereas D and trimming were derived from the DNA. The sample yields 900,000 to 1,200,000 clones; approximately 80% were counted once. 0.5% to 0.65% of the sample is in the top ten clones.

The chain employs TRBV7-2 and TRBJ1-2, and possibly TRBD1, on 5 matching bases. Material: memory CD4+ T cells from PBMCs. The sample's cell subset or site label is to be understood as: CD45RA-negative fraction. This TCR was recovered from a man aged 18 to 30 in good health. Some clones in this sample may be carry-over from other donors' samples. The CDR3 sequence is CASSPTGGGGYTF. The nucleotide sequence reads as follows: TGTGCCAGCAGCCCTACCGGGGGGGGTGGCTACACCTTC.